What follows are 31 T cell receptor beta chains derived from one specimen sequenced in a study of CD8+CD57+ T cells in acquired aplastic anemia (dated by TCRdb to 2016 to 2018). The sequencing machine was an Illumina HiSeq 2000. Profiling of TCR beta VDJ combinations and CDR3 sequences used genomic DNA as the template. TCRdb passed the public sequencing reads through fastp at Q25 and MiXCR, retaining productive beta sequences. Merged by CDR3 protein, the rows form single entries marked with the most common genes and DNA. In this sample the table shows about 210,000 distinct CDR3 sequences, roughly 33% of which occur a single time. Roughly 1.1% of the sample is held by the ten biggest clonotypes. Sequenced input: sorted CD4+, CD8+, or CD8+CD57+ T cells (not recorded which) from PBMCs. The receptors shown here come from a human donor in good health, serving as a control.

The chain uses TRBV5-4 and TRBJ2-1; TRBD1 matches at 7 bases. The trim removed 0 bases at V and 9 bases at J, leaving 9 bases unmatched. The germline V gene encodes CDR1 SGHNT and CDR2 YYREEE (reference sequence). This CDR3 comprises 15 residues. The CDR3 spells CASSLEQGYISEQFF. The CDR3 DNA follows: TGTGCCAGCAGCTTGGAACAGGGGTATATCAGTGAGCAGTTCTTC.

The chain links TRBV2 to TRBJ1-5, with D unresolved. The CDR3 has 13 residues. The V end lost 8 bases, the J end lost 3 bases, and 11 bases lay between the germline ends. Germline loops: CDR1 SNHLY, CDR2 FYNNEI. This chain's CDR3 is CASHRQNNQPQHF. The DNA of the CDR3 is TGTGCCAGCCATCGGCAGAACAATCAGCCCCAGCATTTT.

This clonotype showed up many times. This chain connects TRBV29-1 to TRBJ2-5; D gene unclear. Trimming shortened V by 0 bases and J by 5 bases, and 16 bases separated the two germline ends. The CDR3 spans 15 residues. Germline V gives CDR1 SQVTM, CDR2 ANQGSEA. CDR3 coding DNA: TGCAGCGTTGAAGATGTGTGGGTACATGGGGAGACCCAGTACTTC. This gives the protein CSVEDVWVHGETQYF.

In regard to this clonotype: A much larger clone lies one base from this, so it may be a read error. The chain combines TRBV2 with TRBJ2-1; 13 nucleotides line up with TRBD2. The germline gives CDR1 SNHLY, CDR2 FYNNEI. The CDR3 totals 15 residues. V lost 5 bases, J lost 10 bases, and 8 bases stayed unmatched. CDR3: CASSHGLAGALEQFF. Written as DNA, the CDR3 is TGTGCCAGCAGTCACGGACTAGCGGGGGCCCTAGAGCAGTTCTTC.

This clonotype was seen a few times. The rearrangement joins TRBV11-1 to TRBJ2-1; D might be TRBD1 or TRBD2, each matching 5 bases. The CDR3 sequence is 16 residues long. Trimming stripped 5 bases from V and 4 bases from J, with 18 bases between. Per the germline V gene, CDR1 is SGHAT and CDR2 is FQDESV (reference sequence). Here the CDR3 reads CASSPGMGEFYNEQFF. The DNA for the CDR3 is TGTGCCAGCAGCCCAGGGATGGGAGAATTTTACAATGAGCAGTTCTTC.

This clonotype has only a few counts. The CDR3 region has the DNA TGCGCCAGCAGACTGTGGGGCCGACAGGGGGAGGACACTGAAGCTTTCTTT. Translation gives CASRLWGRQGEDTEAFF. The chain recombines TRBV4-1 with TRBJ1-1; 9 nucleotides align to TRBD1. CDR3 size: 17 residues. The junction had 14 bases not matched to a gene; V was cut back by 6 bases and J by 3 bases. Germline CDR1 reads MGHRA; CDR2 reads YSYEKL.

The chain combines TRBV2 with TRBJ1-3; tentatively, D is TRBD1 (5 bases). The germline V gene has CDR1 SNHLY and CDR2 FYNNEI. V lost 6 bases, J lost 1 base, and 13 bases lay in between. CDR3 length: 15 residues. The CDR3 region has the DNA TGTGCCAGCAGCTTGGGGGGAACGTCTGGAAACACCATATATTTT. Amino acids: CASSLGGTSGNTIYF.

This clonotype has a count of ten or more. The rearrangement uses TRBV7-2 and TRBJ2-5, with a tentative D call TRBD2 (7 bases). The CDR3 covers 14 residues. CDR1 and CDR2 from the germline V gene are SGHTA and FQGNSA. V was shortened by 7 bases and J by 5 bases, with 17 bases between the two germline ends. This CDR3 is CASTLGGATETQYF. The CDR3, as DNA: TGTGCCAGCACCCTTGGGGGGGCGACGGAGACCCAGTACTTC.

On this clonotype: An end of the junction differs from the germline gene, which may be a read error. The V and J genes are TRBV10-3 and TRBJ1-4; a weak D match, TRBD1 (6 bases). Germline CDR1 ENHRY, CDR2 SYGVKD. The length of the CDR3 is 15 residues. DNA of the CDR3: TGTGCCAGCAGTTACCGTCCGGGGGGCGACGAAAAACTGTTTTTT. The encoded protein is CASSYRPGGDEKLFF.

This clonotype was seen ten or more times. The chain combines TRBV7-9 with TRBJ2-1; D not resolved. Germline CDR1 reads SEHNR; CDR2 reads FQNEAQ (reference sequence). The CDR3 runs 11 residues. The V end lost 1 base, the J end lost 10 bases, and 5 bases lay between the germline ends. The DNA of the CDR3 is TGTGCCAGCAGCTTAGTATCGGAGCAGTTCTTC. Amino acid sequence: CASSLVSEQFF.

This clonotype was observed at least ten times. The V and J genes are TRBV4-1 and TRBJ1-1, with TRBD1 identical over 7 bases. V was clipped by 4 bases and J by 0 bases; unmatched bases: 5. The length of the CDR3 is 15 residues. Germline CDR1 reads MGHRA; CDR2 reads YSYEKL. In nucleotides, the CDR3 is TGCGCCAGCAGCCGGACAGGAGAGATGAACACTGAAGCTTTCTTT. Translated, it gives CASSRTGEMNTEAFF.

This clonotype was found many times. This chain joins TRBV25-1 and TRBJ1-4; D is uncertain. The CDR3 runs 15 residues. The V and J ends lost 8 bases and 0 bases respectively, with 13 bases between them. The germline V gene encodes CDR1 MGHDK and CDR2 SYGVNS. CDR3 protein: CASALQGATNEKLFF. CDR3 bases: TGTGCCAGCGCCCTCCAAGGTGCAACTAATGAAAAACTGTTTTTT.

The gene calls are TRBV25-1 and TRBJ2-2, with D perhaps being TRBD1 or TRBD2 (5 bases each). This CDR3 contains 17 residues. The V gene lost 1 base and the J gene lost 1 base, with 13 bases spanning the gap. CDR1 MGHDK and CDR2 SYGVNS come from the germline V gene. CDR3 in amino acids: CASSEWYGDGNTGELFF. The CDR3 region has the DNA TGTGCCAGCAGTGAATGGTACGGGGACGGGAACACCGGGGAGCTGTTTTTT. Together with reference TRBV25-1 and TRBJ2-2, the CDR3 gives the full variable domain: EADIYQTPRYLVIGTGKKITLECSQTMGHDKMYWYQQDPGMELHLIHYSYGVNSTEKGDLSSESTVSRIRTEHFPLTLESARPSHTSQYLCASSEWYGDGNTGELFFGEGSRLTVL.

This clonotype showed up many times. The chain is built from TRBV6-6 and TRBJ1-6, with D possibly matching TRBD1 (5 bases). CDR1 is MNHNY and CDR2 is SVGAGI in the germline V gene (reference sequence). With 2 bases removed from V and 2 bases from J, the gap between germline ends came to 7 bases. This CDR3 comprises 15 residues. The CDR3 spells CASSYGGTYNSPLHF. In nucleotides, the CDR3 is TGTGCCAGCAGTTACGGGGGAACCTATAATTCACCCCTCCACTTT.

There are many counts of this clonotype. The V call is TRBV10-3, the J call TRBJ1-4; 7 bases are a match to TRBD1. This CDR3 has 15 amino acids. Germline CDR1 reads ENHRY; CDR2 reads SYGVKD. With V trimmed by 0 bases and J by 4 bases, 2 bases remained unmatched. The CDR3 DNA reads as TGTGCCATCAGTGAGTCGACAGGGAGTAATGAAAAACTGTTTTTT. Translated, it gives CAISESTGSNEKLFF.

Ten or more counts support this clonotype. This rearrangement joins TRBV19 to TRBJ1-1, with no clear D. V lost 5 bases, J lost 4 bases, and 11 bases lay in between. Germline V gene lookup returns CDR1 LNHDA and CDR2 SQIVND (reference sequence). The CDR3 sequence is 13 residues long. The CDR3 region has the DNA TGTGCCAGTAGTGTCACGGAGGGCACTGAAGCTTTCTTT. It codes for CASSVTEGTEAFF.

This clonotype has a count of ten or more. V and J are TRBV19 and TRBJ1-5, with TRBD1 matching over 7 bases. From germline, CDR1 is LNHDA and CDR2 SQIVND (reference sequence). V was clipped by 7 bases and J by 3 bases; unmatched bases: 9. There are 15 residues in the CDR3. Here the CDR3 DNA reads TGTGCCAGTAAGGTGACAGGGAGATTCAATCAGCCCCAGCATTTT. Its protein is CASKVTGRFNQPQHF.

This clonotype has a count of ten or more. The V call is TRBV20-1, the J call TRBJ1-1, with D tentatively TRBD1 (6 bases). This CDR3 comprises 12 residues. Looked up from germline, CDR1 is DFQATT and CDR2 is SNEGSKA (reference sequence). Trimming removed 3 bases from V and 12 bases from J, with 17 bases in between. CDR3 region: CSASYQGRTSFF. CDR3 sequence (DNA): TGCAGTGCTAGCTATCAGGGGCGTACTTCTTTCTTT.

As concerns this clonotype: Compared with germline, one end of the junction differs, possibly owing to a read error. CDR3 region: CASSEQGAPPQHF. The CDR3 nucleotides read TGTGCCAGCAGTGAGCAGGGGGCTCCGCCCCAGCATTTT. V and J are TRBV10-3 and TRBJ1-5; 8 nucleotides line up with TRBD1. The CDR3 runs to 13 residues. Per the germline V gene, CDR1 is ENHRY and CDR2 is SYGVKD.

This clonotype was seen many times. This sequence joins TRBV5-1 and TRBJ2-5, with a tentative D call TRBD1 (7 bases). Trimming cost V 4 bases and J 2 bases, with 15 bases left between them. Looked up from germline, CDR1 is SGHRS and CDR2 is YFSETQ. The CDR3 is 15 residues long. CDR3 sequence: CASSGGTATQETQYF. For the CDR3, the DNA is TGCGCCAGCAGCGGCGGGACAGCCACTCAAGAGACCCAGTACTTC.

The genes are TRBV15 and TRBJ1-4, with TRBD1 matching 9 bases. The V segment lost 5 bases and the J segment 8 bases; nucleotides outside the gene matches: 9. The CDR3 runs 15 residues. Germline lookup yields CDR1 LNHNV and CDR2 YYDKDF (reference sequence). In DNA, the CDR3 is TGTGCCACCAGCGGGGGACAGGGATGGAGGGAAAAACTGTTTTTT. Translation gives CATSGGQGWREKLFF. Using reference TRBV15 and TRBJ1-4 for the parts outside the CDR3, the full variable domain is DAMVIQNPRYQVTQFGKPVTLSCSQTLNHNVMYWYQQKSSQAPKLLFHYYDKDFNNEADTPDNFQSRRPNTSFCFLDIRSPGLGDTAMYLCATSGGQGWREKLFFGSGTQLSVL.

This chain links TRBV7-2 with TRBJ2-7; D not resolved. The V end lost 4 bases, the J end lost 3 bases, and 13 bases lay between the germline ends. The germline V gene encodes CDR1 SGHTA and CDR2 FQGNSA. The CDR3 has 14 amino acids. CDR3 nucleotide sequence: TGTGCCAGCAGCTCCGTGACCCCGGGCTACGAGCAGTACTTC. Amino acid sequence: CASSSVTPGYEQYF.

The chain uses TRBV10-3 and TRBJ2-7; D is possibly TRBD2 (6 bases). The CDR3 is 13 amino acids. Germline assignment: CDR1 ENHRY and CDR2 SYGVKD. The V gene lost 1 base and the J gene lost 5 bases, with 9 bases spanning the gap. For the CDR3, the DNA is TGTGCCATCAGTGAGTACCGCGGGAACGAGCAGTACTTC. It translates to CAISEYRGNEQYF.

This clonotype was counted at least ten times. V usage is TRBV20-1 and J usage is TRBJ2-7; 7 bases map to TRBD2. The length of the CDR3 is 18 residues. V shed 0 bases, J shed 3 bases, and the junction held 17 bases outside the gene matches. CDR1 DFQATT and CDR2 SNEGSKA come from the germline V gene (reference sequence). The CDR3 nucleotides read TGCAGTGCTAGAGACGATCTACGGACCGGACTAGGGTTCTACGAGCAGTACTTC. It codes for CSARDDLRTGLGFYEQYF.

The table lists this clonotype with many counts. The chain couples TRBV7-3 to TRBJ2-1, with 9 bases fitting TRBD2. Losses at the gene ends were 4 bases for V and 13 bases for J; bases not matched to a gene: 11. Germline lookup yields CDR1 SGHTA and CDR2 FQGTGA. CDR3 length: 14 residues. This chain's CDR3 is CASSSRRTSEEQFF. CDR3 coding DNA: TGTGCCAGCAGCTCGAGACGGACTAGCGAGGAACAGTTCTTC.

This clonotype was observed a handful of times. The chain links TRBV29-1 to TRBJ1-4; possible D gene TRBD1, 6 bases. Germline-derived CDR1 and CDR2 are SQVTM and ANQGSEA. Trimming removed 8 bases at V and 4 bases at J, with 11 bases between. CDR3 size: 12 residues. The DNA of the CDR3 is TGCAGCATCCGGGACAATAATGAAAAACTGTTTTTT. Its translation: CSIRDNNEKLFF. Using reference TRBV29-1 and TRBJ1-4 for the parts outside the CDR3, the full variable domain is SAVISQKPSRDICQRGTSLTIQCQVDSQVTMMFWYRQQPGQSLTLIATANQGSEATYESGFVIDKFPISRPNLTFSTLTVSNMSPEDSSIYLCSIRDNNEKLFFGSGTQLSVL.

V gene TRBV2 combines with J gene TRBJ2-1; 10 nucleotides match TRBD2. With 6 bases clipped from V and 0 bases from J, the junction kept 8 bases outside the gene matches. Germline V lookup: CDR1 SNHLY, CDR2 FYNNEI. The CDR3 has 17 residues. CDR3 DNA: TGTGCCAGCAGACCGGCTAGCGGGGGAAGCTCCTACAATGAGCAGTTCTTC. It encodes CASRPASGGSSYNEQFF.

On this clonotype: A clone one base away is much larger, so this may be a read error. The rearrangement links TRBV4-2 to TRBJ2-7, with 13 bases that match TRBD2. The germline V gene has CDR1 LGHNA and CDR2 YNFKEQ. The CDR3 runs to 15 residues. The CDR3 sequence is CAGSLRLAGGYEQYF. CDR3 sequence (DNA): TGTGCCGGCAGCCTACGACTAGCGGGGGGTTACGAGCAGTACTTC.

V is TRBV9 and J is TRBJ2-1; 12 bases are a match to TRBD2. The ends lost 4 bases at V and 6 bases at J; junction bases unmatched: 8. Germline CDR1 SGDLS, CDR2 YYNGEE. This CDR3 is 16 amino acids long. CDR3 bases: TGTGCCAGCAGCCCAAGGACTAGCGGGAATTTCAATGAGCAGTTCTTC. Amino acids: CASSPRTSGNFNEQFF. The entire variable domain, with the rest obtained from reference TRBV9 and TRBJ2-1, is as follows: DSGVTQTPKHLITATGQRVTLRCSPRSGDLSVYWYQQSLDQGLQFLIQYYNGEERAKGNILERFSAQQFPDLHSELNLSSLELGDSALYFCASSPRTSGNFNEQFFGPGTRLTVL.

This clonotype has at least ten counts. The chain couples TRBV29-1 to TRBJ2-3, with D unresolved. The CDR3 is 11 residues long. Trimming removed 6 bases from V and 3 bases from J, with 7 bases in between. Germline lookup yields CDR1 SQVTM and CDR2 ANQGSEA. This CDR3 reads CSVQVTDTQYF. The CDR3, as DNA: TGCAGCGTCCAGGTTACAGATACGCAGTATTTT.

Ten or more counts support this clonotype. This chain joins TRBV7-9 and TRBJ2-3; no clear D gene. Germline CDR1 reads SEHNR; CDR2 reads FQNEAQ (reference sequence). The CDR3 covers 14 residues. The ends were cut back, 2 bases at V and 3 bases at J, with 9 bases in the middle. CDR3 coding DNA: TGTGCCAGCAGCTTAAGGGTCGAAACAGATACGCAGTATTTT. It is translated as CASSLRVETDTQYF.